This T cell receptor beta chain appears in the sequencing data of a study of shared clonotypes between healthy human individuals. Study-wide findings and caveats: A generally larger estimated richness was seen in naive subsets than in memory subsets.

On this clone: The antigen is not known.

CDR1 SQVTM and CDR2 ANQGSEA come from the germline V gene. CDR3 size: 14 residues. Trimming stripped 7 bases from V and 7 bases from J, with 22 bases between. Clones were sequenced by immunoSEQ multiplex PCR, and TCRdb holds only the in-frame ones, with some missing. In the table there are just over 2,000,000 clones, about 95% of which are singletons. The split of CD4+ cells yielded CD45RA+ naive and CD45RA-negative memory subsets. The chain links TRBV29-1 to TRBJ2-5; a possible D gene is TRBD2 (7 bases). This TCR was sampled from a man aged 18 to 35 in good health. Sequencing was done on a sample of naive CD4+ T cells sorted from blood. The subset: CD45RA+ positively selected. This chain's CDR3 is CSGNGGRNVGTQYF. The CDR3 DNA follows: TGCAGCGGTAACGGGGGGCGAAATGTAGGGACCCAGTACTTC.